The 24 T cell receptor beta chains given below trace back to one sample, sequenced in a study of Ad26.COV2.S vaccination and SARS-CoV-2 variants. Generated by immunoSEQ multiplex PCR, the TCRdb table keeps only in-frame clones and is missing some. The sample lists hundreds of thousands of clones; 89% were seen once. The treatment was: 15 to 20 received Ad26.COV2.S at low or high dose, single or two shots; about 5 received placebo; per-sample allocation not given. Sampling was performed 63 days after the first vaccine or placebo injection. The source material was peripheral blood, sampled in a trial of Ad26.COV2.S vaccine versus placebo. Receptor source: a person aged 18-65 years who received the Ad26.COV2.S COVID-19 vaccine or a placebo.

The chain combines TRBV2 with TRBJ1-2; 10 bases map to TRBD1. The V segment lost 3 bases and the J segment 6 bases; nucleotides outside the gene matches: 7. Germline CDR1 is SNHLY and CDR2 is FYNNEI. This CDR3 is 15 amino acids long. This chain's CDR3 is CASSERGDRGHGYTF. The CDR3 DNA follows: TGTGCCAGCAGTGAGAGAGGGGACAGGGGACATGGCTACACCTTC.

This chain connects TRBV2 to TRBJ2-1, with D perhaps given as TRBD1 or TRBD2 (6 bases each). V dropped 5 bases and J dropped 4 bases, with 9 bases sitting between them. Germline CDR1 reads SNHLY; CDR2 reads FYNNEI. The CDR3 runs 13 residues. In DNA form, the CDR3 reads TGTGCCAGCAGTAGGGGGGAATACAATGAGCAGTTCTTC. It codes for CASSRGEYNEQFF.

This chain links TRBV5-8 with TRBJ2-5; D might be TRBD1 or TRBD2, each matching 5 bases. CDR3 length: 13 residues. V was trimmed by 0 bases and J by 5 bases, leaving 8 bases between them. Germline loops: CDR1 SGHTS, CDR2 YDEGEE. The CDR3 bases are TGTGCCAGCAGCTTGGCAGGGACGGAGACCCAGTACTTC. Translation: CASSLAGTETQYF.

The chain carries TRBV27 and TRBJ2-5; a weak D match, TRBD2 (6 bases). The CDR3 is 13 amino acids. V shed 4 bases and J shed 6 bases, with 12 bases lying between them. The germline V gene has CDR1 MNHEY and CDR2 SMNVEV (reference sequence). The CDR3 here is CASSYSGVQTQYF. Written as DNA, the CDR3 is TGTGCCAGCAGTTATTCGGGGGTGCAGACCCAGTACTTC.

V and J are TRBV29-1 and TRBJ2-5, with D perhaps TRBD1 (6 bases). Trimming pared 2 bases from V and 6 bases from J, leaving 10 bases between. The CDR3 runs to 12 residues. The germline gives CDR1 SQVTM, CDR2 ANQGSEA. The CDR3 nucleotides read TGCAGCGTTGAATGGGACACGAAGACCCAGTACTTC. Protein product: CSVEWDTKTQYF. Drawing the rest from reference TRBV29-1 and TRBJ2-5, the complete variable domain is SAVISQKPSRDICQRGTSLTIQCQVDSQVTMMFWYRQQPGQSLTLIATANQGSEATYESGFVIDKFPISRPNLTFSTLTVSNMSPEDSSIYLCSVEWDTKTQYFGPGTRLLVL.

This chain joins TRBV13 and TRBJ1-1; D unresolved. There are 13 residues in the CDR3. CDR1 and CDR2 from the germline V gene are PRHDT and FYEKMQ (reference sequence). The V end was cut by 1 base, the J end by 4 bases, with 7 bases between. CDR3 in DNA: TGTGCCAGCAGCTTAGACCTTGGCACTGAAGCTTTCTTT. Its protein is CASSLDLGTEAFF.

The chain is built from TRBV19 and TRBJ1-2; D is unclear. The ends were cut back, 3 bases at V and 4 bases at J, with 15 bases in the middle. Germline-derived CDR1 and CDR2 are LNHDA and SQIVND (reference sequence). The CDR3 is made up of 15 amino acids. Written as DNA, the CDR3 is TGTGCCAGTAGTATCCAGTCGGGCGGGTTCTATGGCTACACCTTC. It codes for CASSIQSGGFYGYTF.

V and J are TRBV10-3 and TRBJ2-1; 16 positions agree with TRBD2. The ends lost 10 bases at V and 8 bases at J; junction bases unmatched: 5. The CDR3 has 14 amino acids. Germline V gives CDR1 ENHRY, CDR2 SYGVKD. CDR3 residues: CATGTSGRAYEQFF. CDR3 DNA: TGTGCCACCGGGACTAGCGGGAGGGCCTATGAGCAGTTCTTC.

This clone was detected only once. This chain connects TRBV19 to TRBJ2-7, with TRBD1 as a possible D gene (6 bases). Between the trimmed V and J ends, which lost 5 bases and 3 bases, there was a span of 14 bases. The CDR3 contains 14 residues. Germline CDR1 LNHDA, CDR2 SQIVND (reference sequence). CDR3 amino acids: CASSGQGFDYEQYF. The CDR3 region has the DNA TGTGCCAGTAGTGGGCAGGGGTTTGACTACGAGCAGTACTTC.

The chain recombines TRBV3-1 (or the pseudogene TRBV3-2) with TRBJ2-1, with TRBD2 matching over 13 bases. The junction had 8 bases not matched to a gene; V was cut back by 6 bases and J by 9 bases. There are 15 residues in the CDR3. Germline CDR1 LGHDT, CDR2 YNNKEL (reference sequence). The CDR3 here is CASSSWTSGSSEQFF. Here the CDR3 DNA reads TGTGCCAGCAGTTCTTGGACTAGCGGGAGCAGTGAGCAGTTCTTC.

The V call is TRBV6-5, the J call TRBJ1-3, with 9 bases matching TRBD1. J lost 9 bases, V lost 10 bases, and 10 bases had no gene match. The CDR3 is 13 amino acids. The germline CDR1 and CDR2 sequences are MNHEY and SVGAGI. The CDR3 region has the DNA TGTGCCACCGCAGCGGGACAGGGTTTCACCATATATTTT. This encodes CATAAGQGFTIYF.

The V and J genes are TRBV5-6 and TRBJ2-1; D perhaps matches TRBD2 (6 bases). V gave up 1 base and J gave up 6 bases, with 17 bases separating them. CDR3 length equals 16 residues. The germline V gene has CDR1 SGHDT and CDR2 YYEEEE. The CDR3 sequence is CASSLIGGTRLNEQFF. As DNA, the CDR3 is TGTGCCAGCAGCTTGATCGGCGGGACCAGGCTCAATGAGCAGTTCTTC. The whole variable domain, filled in from reference TRBV5-6 and TRBJ2-1, reads DAGVTQSPTHLIKTRGQQVTLRCSPKSGHDTVSWYQQALGQGPQFIFQYYEEEERQRGNFPDRFSGHQFPNYSSELNVNALLLGDSALYLCASSLIGGTRLNEQFFGPGTRLTVL.

V gene TRBV11-2 combines with J gene TRBJ1-6, with a weak D call TRBD1 (5 bases). This CDR3 has 14 residues. The V gene's germline CDR1 is SGHAT and CDR2 FQNNGV. The V gene lost 3 bases and the J gene lost 7 bases, with 10 bases spanning the gap. CDR3 nucleotides: TGTGCCAGCAGCTTGGGGCTTCGAAATTCACCCCTCCACTTT. It translates to CASSLGLRNSPLHF.

This chain links TRBV18 with TRBJ1-1; D is possibly TRBD1 (6 bases). The CDR3 is made up of 15 amino acids. Trimming left V 3 bases short and J 0 bases short, with 11 bases between. Germline CDR1 reads KGHSH; CDR2 reads LQKENI. The CDR3 loop is CASSPRQVVNTEAFF. CDR3 sequence (DNA): TGTGCCAGCTCACCCCGACAGGTTGTGAACACTGAAGCTTTCTTT.

Turning to this clone: This sample also contains other DNA sequences that code for the same CDR3. The chain couples TRBV6-5 to TRBJ2-1; D uncertain. The CDR3 runs to 11 residues. Trimming pared 2 bases from V and 7 bases from J, leaving 3 bases between. Per germline, CDR1 MNHEY and CDR2 SVGAGI. CDR3 residues: CASSYKNEQFF. The CDR3 DNA reads as TGTGCCAGCAGTTACAAAAATGAGCAGTTCTTC.

Concerning this clone: The same CDR3 arises from other DNA sequences in this sample as well. This sequence joins TRBV20-1 and TRBJ2-3; D call uncertain. This CDR3 comprises 11 residues. Germline CDR1 and CDR2: DFQATT and SNEGSKA (reference sequence). Trimming took off 3 bases at V and 3 bases at J, with 4 bases between the two ends. Here the CDR3 reads CSARRTDTQYF. DNA of the CDR3: TGCAGTGCTAGGCGGACAGATACGCAGTATTTT.

The genes are TRBV11-2 and TRBJ2-1; possibly TRBD2 for D (5 bases). With 5 bases removed from V and 7 bases from J, the gap between germline ends came to 9 bases. The germline CDR1 and CDR2 sequences are SGHAT and FQNNGV. The CDR3 is made up of 12 amino acids. CDR3 sequence reads: CASSLPGNEQFF. CDR3 sequence (DNA): TGTGCCAGCAGCCTCCCGGGGAATGAGCAGTTCTTC. Full variable domain (missing parts from reference TRBV11-2 and TRBJ2-1): EAGVAQSPRYKIIEKRQSVAFWCNPISGHATLYWYQQILGQGPKLLIQFQNNGVVDDSQLPKDRFSAERLKGVDSTLKIQPAKLEDSAVYLCASSLPGNEQFFGPGTRLTVL.

The chain combines TRBV13 with TRBJ2-7, with D perhaps matching TRBD2 (6 bases). Trimming cost V 5 bases and J 4 bases, with 15 bases left between them. Germline assignment: CDR1 PRHDT and CDR2 FYEKMQ (reference sequence). CDR3 length equals 14 residues. In nucleotides, the CDR3 is TGTGCCAGCAGCCGGAGGGGCCGCCTTTACGAGCAGTACTTC. Amino acids: CASSRRGRLYEQYF.

The gene calls are TRBV6-5 and TRBJ1-2; weak D call: TRBD1 (5 bases). Trimming left V 8 bases short and J 2 bases short, with 15 bases between. Looked up from germline, CDR1 is MNHEY and CDR2 is SVGAGI. The CDR3 loop spans 14 amino acids. The CDR3 DNA follows: TGTGCCAGCGGTCCCATCGGGGCAAACTATGGCTACACCTTC. This sequence encodes CASGPIGANYGYTF.

The genes are TRBV5-8 and TRBJ1-5; perhaps TRBD1 as D (5 bases). Germline V CDR1 and CDR2: SGHTS, YDEGEE. There are 16 residues in the CDR3. V gave up 3 bases and J gave up 6 bases, with 19 bases separating them. CDR3 in DNA: TGTGCCAGCAGCTGGGAGACAGTTCAGGTTGGTCAGCCCCAGCATTTT. It yields the protein CASSWETVQVGQPQHF.

The V call is TRBV7-9, the J call TRBJ2-7, with a weak D call TRBD1 (5 bases). V dropped 1 base and J dropped 4 bases, with 11 bases sitting between them. CDR1 is SEHNR, CDR2 FQNEAQ, per germline (reference sequence). The CDR3 has 14 amino acids. CDR3 DNA sequence: TGTGCCAGCAGCTTAGTTGGGGCAGAATACGAGCAGTACTTC. Protein sequence: CASSLVGAEYEQYF. Filled out from reference TRBV7-9 and TRBJ2-7, the complete variable domain reads DTGVSQNPRHKITKRGQNVTFRCDPISEHNRLYWYRQTLGQGPEFLTYFQNEAQLEKSRLLSDRFSAERPKGSFSTLEIQRTEQGDSAMYLCASSLVGAEYEQYFGPGTRLTVT.

CDR3 bases: TGTGCCAGCAGTCCCCGGACAGGGTTGTCCTACGAGCAGTACTTC. Residues: CASSPRTGLSYEQYF. This chain links TRBV6-5 with TRBJ2-7, with TRBD1 identical over 8 bases. The CDR3 is 15 amino acids. J gave up 1 base and V 5 bases, and 7 bases lay outside the gene matches. Germline V gives CDR1 MNHEY, CDR2 SVGAGI.

This chain joins TRBV9 and TRBJ1-2, with 8 bases that match TRBD1. CDR3 size: 14 residues. Germline V gene lookup returns CDR1 SGDLS and CDR2 YYNGEE. Unmatched junction bases numbered 4, after V lost 3 bases and J lost 3 bases. CDR3 DNA: TGTGCCAGCAGCGAGGGGGACAGGTACTATGGCTACACCTTC. Its translation is CASSEGDRYYGYTF.

Points on this clone: Within the sample, other DNA sequences also encode this same CDR3. This chain joins TRBV5-1 and TRBJ2-7; D is tentatively TRBD1 or TRBD2 (6 bases each). V gave up 0 bases and J gave up 1 base, with 8 bases separating them. CDR3 length: 14 amino acids. The germline CDR1 and CDR2 sequences are SGHRS and YFSETQ. The DNA of the CDR3 is TGCGCCAGCAGCTTGGCGGGGGCTTCCTACGAGCAGTACTTC. It is translated as CASSLAGASYEQYF.